At least ten counts were recorded for the clone carrying this T cell receptor (beta chain). This specimen belongs to a study of blood T cells in healthy people across ages. Next came a second PCR, run for about 6 to 11 cycles, which used a sample-barcoded 5' primer along with a J-beta primer mix. TCRdb itself ran the 5' RACE reads through MiXCR, one entry per CDR3 protein. This table has over 550,000 distinct CDR3 sequences, 25% to 35% appearing once. Donation came from healthy Caucasian individuals in Russia who were aged roughly 6 to 95. Material for sequencing was blood. The clonotype comes from a woman at least 80 years old in good health.

The CDR3 coding sequence is TGCAGTGCTCCTAGACTGTACCCACGCACAGATACGCAGTATTTT. It codes for CSAPRLYPRTDTQYF. The rearrangement joins TRBV20-1 to TRBJ2-3; D is unresolved. The CDR3 is 15 amino acids. Germline V gene data show CDR1 as DFQATT and CDR2 as SNEGSKA (reference sequence). Trimming cost V 5 bases and J 1 base, with 16 bases left between them.